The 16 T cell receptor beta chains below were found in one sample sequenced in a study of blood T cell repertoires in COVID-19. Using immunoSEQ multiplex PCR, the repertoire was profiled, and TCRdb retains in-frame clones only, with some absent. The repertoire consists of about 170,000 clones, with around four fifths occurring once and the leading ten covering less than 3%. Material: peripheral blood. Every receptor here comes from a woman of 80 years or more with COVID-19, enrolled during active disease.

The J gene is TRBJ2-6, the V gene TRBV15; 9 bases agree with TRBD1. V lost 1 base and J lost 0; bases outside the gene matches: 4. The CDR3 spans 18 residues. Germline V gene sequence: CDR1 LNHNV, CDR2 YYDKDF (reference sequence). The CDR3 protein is CATSRGRDRDSGANVLTF. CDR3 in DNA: TGTGCCACCAGCAGAGGAAGGGACAGGGACTCTGGGGCCAACGTCCTGACTTTC.

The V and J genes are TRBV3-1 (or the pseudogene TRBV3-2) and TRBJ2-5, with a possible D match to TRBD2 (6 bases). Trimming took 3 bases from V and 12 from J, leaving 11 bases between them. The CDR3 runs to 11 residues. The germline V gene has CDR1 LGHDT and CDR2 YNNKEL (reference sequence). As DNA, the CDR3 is TGTGCCAGCAGCCAGGGGGGACTCAAGTACTTC. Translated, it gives CASSQGGLKYF.

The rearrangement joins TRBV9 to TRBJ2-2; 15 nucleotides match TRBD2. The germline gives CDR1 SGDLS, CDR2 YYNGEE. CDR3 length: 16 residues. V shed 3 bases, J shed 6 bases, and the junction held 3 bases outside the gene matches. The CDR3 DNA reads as TGTGCCAGCAGCGAGAGGACTAGCGGGGGGGCCGGGGAGCTGTTTTTT. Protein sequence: CASSERTSGGAGELFF.

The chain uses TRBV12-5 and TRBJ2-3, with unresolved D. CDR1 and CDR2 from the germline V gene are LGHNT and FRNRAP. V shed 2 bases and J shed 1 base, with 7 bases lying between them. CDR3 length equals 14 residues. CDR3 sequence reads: CASGLSSGTDTQYF. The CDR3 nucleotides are TGTGCTAGTGGTTTGAGTTCGGGCACAGATACGCAGTATTTT.

The CDR3 reads CASRGWSSSLAGLGETQYF. The DNA for the CDR3 is TGTGCCAGTCGGGGGTGGAGTTCGTCCCTAGCGGGATTGGGAGAGACCCAGTACTTC. The gene calls are TRBV2 and TRBJ2-5, with TRBD2 matching over 9 bases. The CDR3 is made up of 19 amino acids. CDR1 and CDR2 from the germline V gene are SNHLY and FYNNEI. Trimming removed 9 bases from V and 4 bases from J; junction bases left unmatched: 24. Combining the CDR3 with reference TRBV2 and TRBJ2-5 gives the whole variable domain EPEVTQTPSHQVTQMGQEVILRCVPISNHLYFYWYRQILGQKVEFLVSFYNNEISEKSEIFDDQFSVERPDGSNFTLKIRSTKLEDSAMYFCASRGWSSSLAGLGETQYFGPGTRLLVL.

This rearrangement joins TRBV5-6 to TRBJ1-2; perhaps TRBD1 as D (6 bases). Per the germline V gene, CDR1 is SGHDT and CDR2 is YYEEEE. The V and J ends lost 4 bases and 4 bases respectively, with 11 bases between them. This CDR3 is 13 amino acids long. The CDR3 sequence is CASSAGGAYGYTF. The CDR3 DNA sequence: TGTGCCAGCAGCGCGGGGGGCGCCTATGGCTACACCTTC.

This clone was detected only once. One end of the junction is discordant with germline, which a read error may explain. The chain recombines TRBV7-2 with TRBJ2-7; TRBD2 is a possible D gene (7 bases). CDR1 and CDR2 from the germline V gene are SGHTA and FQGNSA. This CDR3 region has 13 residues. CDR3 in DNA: TGTGCCAGCAGCTTAACCGGGGGGCCCAGTCCGGACTTC. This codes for CASSLTGGPSPDF.

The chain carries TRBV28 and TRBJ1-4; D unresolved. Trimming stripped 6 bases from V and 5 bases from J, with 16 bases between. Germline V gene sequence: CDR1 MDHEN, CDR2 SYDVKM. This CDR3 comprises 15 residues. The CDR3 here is CASRTPSGLNEKLFF. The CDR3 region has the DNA TGTGCCAGCAGGACCCCTTCGGGTTTAAATGAAAAACTGTTTTTT. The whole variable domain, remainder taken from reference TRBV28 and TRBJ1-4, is DVKVTQSSRYLVKRTGEKVFLECVQDMDHENMFWYRQDPGLGLRLIYFSYDVKMKEKGDIPEGYSVSREKKERFSLILESASTNQTSMYLCASRTPSGLNEKLFFGSGTQLSVL.

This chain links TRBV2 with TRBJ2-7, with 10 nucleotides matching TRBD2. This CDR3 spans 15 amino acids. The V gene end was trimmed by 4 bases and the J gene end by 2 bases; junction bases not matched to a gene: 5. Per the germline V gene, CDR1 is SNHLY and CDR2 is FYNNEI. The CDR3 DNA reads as TGTGCCAGCAGTGCGGTAGCGGGGGGACCCTACGAGCAGTACTTC. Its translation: CASSAVAGGPYEQYF. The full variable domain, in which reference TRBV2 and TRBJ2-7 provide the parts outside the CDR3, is EPEVTQTPSHQVTQMGQEVILRCVPISNHLYFYWYRQILGQKVEFLVSFYNNEISEKSEIFDDQFSVERPDGSNFTLKIRSTKLEDSAMYFCASSAVAGGPYEQYFGPGTRLTVT.

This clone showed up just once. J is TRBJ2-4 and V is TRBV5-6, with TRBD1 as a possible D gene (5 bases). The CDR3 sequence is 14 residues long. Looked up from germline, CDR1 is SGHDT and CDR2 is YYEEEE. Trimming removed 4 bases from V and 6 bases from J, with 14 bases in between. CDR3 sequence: CASSPGQGGNIQYF. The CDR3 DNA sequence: TGTGCCAGCAGCCCCGGGCAGGGTGGAAACATTCAGTACTTC.

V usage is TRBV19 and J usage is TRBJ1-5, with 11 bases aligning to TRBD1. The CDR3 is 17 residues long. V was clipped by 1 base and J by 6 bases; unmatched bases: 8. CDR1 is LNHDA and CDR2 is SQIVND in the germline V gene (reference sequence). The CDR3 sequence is CASSIVAPGQGAQPQHF. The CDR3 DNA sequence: TGTGCCAGTAGTATAGTAGCCCCCGGACAGGGGGCTCAGCCCCAGCATTTT. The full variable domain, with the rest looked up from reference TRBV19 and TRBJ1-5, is DGGITQSPKYLFRKEGQNVTLSCEQNLNHDAMYWYRQDPGQGLRLIYYSQIVNDFQKGDIAEGYSVSREKKESFPLTVTSAQKNPTAFYLCASSIVAPGQGAQPQHFGDGTRLSIL.

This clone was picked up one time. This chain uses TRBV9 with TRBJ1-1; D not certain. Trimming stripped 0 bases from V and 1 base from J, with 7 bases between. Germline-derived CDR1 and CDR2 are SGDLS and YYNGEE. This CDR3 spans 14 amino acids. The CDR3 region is CASSVGPENTEAFF. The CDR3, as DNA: TGTGCCAGCAGCGTAGGTCCAGAGAACACTGAAGCTTTCTTT.

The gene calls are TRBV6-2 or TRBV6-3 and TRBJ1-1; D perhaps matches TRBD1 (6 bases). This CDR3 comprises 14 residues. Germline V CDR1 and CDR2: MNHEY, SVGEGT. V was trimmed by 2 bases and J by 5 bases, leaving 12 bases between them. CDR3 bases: TGTGCCAGCAGTTACGGGGGCGCGTCGACTGAAGCTTTCTTT. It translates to CASSYGGASTEAFF.

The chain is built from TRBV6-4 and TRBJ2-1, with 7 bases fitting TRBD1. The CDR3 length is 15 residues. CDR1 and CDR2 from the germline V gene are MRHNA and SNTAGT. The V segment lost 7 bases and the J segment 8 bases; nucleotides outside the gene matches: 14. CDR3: CASTSTRDSFHEQFF. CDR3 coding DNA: TGTGCCAGCACCTCCACCCGGGACAGCTTCCATGAGCAGTTCTTC.

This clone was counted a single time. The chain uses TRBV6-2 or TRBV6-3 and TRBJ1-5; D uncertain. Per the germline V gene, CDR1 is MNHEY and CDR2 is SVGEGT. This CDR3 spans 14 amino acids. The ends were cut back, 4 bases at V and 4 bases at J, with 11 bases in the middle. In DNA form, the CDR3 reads TGTGCCAGCAGTTCACAATTGCCTAATCAGCCCCAGCATTTT. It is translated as CASSSQLPNQPQHF.

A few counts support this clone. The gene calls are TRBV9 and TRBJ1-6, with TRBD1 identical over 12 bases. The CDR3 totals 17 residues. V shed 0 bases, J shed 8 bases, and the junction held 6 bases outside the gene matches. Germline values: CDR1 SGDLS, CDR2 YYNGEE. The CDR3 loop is CASSVAGTGGSDSPLHF. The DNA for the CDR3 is TGTGCCAGCAGCGTAGCCGGGACAGGGGGCTCGGATTCACCCCTCCACTTT.